This T cell receptor (beta chain) was recovered during a study of beta chain features in type 1 diabetes. Expressed TCRB transcripts were sequenced after all isolated RNA was converted to cDNA. TCRdb's copy holds only in-frame clones and misses some; the assay was immunoSEQ multiplex PCR. The table has some 900,000 clones, about 17% seen once; the top ten hold 0.023%. V lost 1 base, J lost 0 bases, and 10 bases lay in between. CDR3 length: 16 amino acids. Germline V gives CDR1 SGHVS, CDR2 FQNEAQ. Study results and caveats: VDJ junctions sequenced from type 1 diabetes patients showed fewer insertions and more deletions. The similarity of naive, central memory and Treg TCRB repertoires appeared greater among patients than among healthy donors. Whether HLA type influences TCRB rearrangement remained unresolved here.

This clone occurred a few times. Its cognate antigen is unknown. Every participating donor gave one draw, a heparinised blood sample averaging about 120 mL. The chain couples TRBV7-8 to TRBJ2-1; D might be TRBD2 (6 bases). Source material: naive CD4+ T cells from blood. The TCR comes from a woman under 30 in good health. The CDR3 DNA reads as TGTGCCAGCAGCTTAGTTCGGGAGAGCTCCTACAATGAGCAGTTCTTC. Protein sequence: CASSLVRESSYNEQFF.